One sample yielded the 30 T cell receptor beta chains listed below, sequenced in a study of blood T cell repertoires in COVID-19. Produced via immunoSEQ multiplex PCR; TCRdb's table is partial and in-frame only. The data contain about 230,000 clones, 86% of them singletons. The source material was PBMCs or T cells enriched from blood (not recorded which). The receptors were gathered from a man aged 18 to 35 who had recovered from COVID-19.

The V and J genes are TRBV7-2 and TRBJ1-1, with TRBD1 matching over 8 bases. This CDR3 is 15 amino acids long. Germline-derived CDR1 and CDR2 are SGHTA and FQGNSA. After removal of 4 bases from V and 2 bases from J, the junction contained 6 bases not matched to a gene. This CDR3 reads CASSSQGQANTEAFF. CDR3 bases: TGTGCCAGCAGCTCGCAGGGACAGGCCAACACTGAAGCTTTCTTT.

The gene calls are TRBV24-1 and TRBJ2-1; 7 bases align to TRBD2. After removal of 1 base from V and 3 bases from J, the junction contained 5 bases not matched to a gene. The CDR3 totals 16 residues. CDR1 is KGHDR and CDR2 is SFDVKD in the germline V gene. CDR3 sequence: CATSDFKSSGYNEQFF. Here the CDR3 DNA reads TGTGCCACCAGTGATTTTAAATCTAGCGGCTACAATGAGCAGTTCTTC.

The chain employs TRBV10-3 and TRBJ1-2, with 10 bases lining up with TRBD1. The CDR3 spans 14 residues. CDR1 and CDR2 (germline): ENHRY, SYGVKD. V was pared by 6 bases and J by 7 bases, with 8 bases of the junction left unmatched. Written as DNA, the CDR3 is TGTGCCATCAGGCCGACAGGGGGCTTAGGTGGCTACACCTTC. Amino acid sequence: CAIRPTGGLGGYTF.

This clone was seen more than once but under ten times. The gene calls are TRBV29-1 and TRBJ2-3, with a tentative D call TRBD2 (6 bases). Germline V gene data show CDR1 as SQVTM and CDR2 as ANQGSEA. CDR3 length: 13 amino acids. Deletions cut 4 bases from V and 5 bases from J, with 13 bases between. This chain's CDR3 is CSVGASAIDTQYF. The CDR3 nucleotides read TGCAGCGTTGGGGCTAGCGCCATAGATACGCAGTATTTT.

This clone was picked up one time. The chain is built from TRBV28 and TRBJ1-5, with 9 bases matching TRBD1. Germline V gene data show CDR1 as MDHEN and CDR2 as SYDVKM. The CDR3 has 15 amino acids. V trimming: 3 bases; J trimming: 4 bases; junction bases outside the gene matches: 4. The CDR3 nucleotides are TGTGCCAGCAGTTTCACAGGGGGCATAAATCAGCCCCAGCATTTT. Its protein product is CASSFTGGINQPQHF.

This clone has just one count. The J gene is TRBJ1-5, the V gene TRBV15; 7 bases line up with TRBD1. Trimming took 0 bases from V and 7 from J; bases not matched to a gene: 6. Germline V gene lookup returns CDR1 LNHNV and CDR2 YYDKDF (reference sequence). CDR3 length: 15 residues. CDR3 protein: CATSRDLGGGQPQHF. DNA for the CDR3: TGTGCCACCAGCAGAGATCTAGGGGGCGGGCAGCCCCAGCATTTT.

The chain couples TRBV30 to TRBJ1-5, with D perhaps TRBD1 (6 bases). The germline V and J ends were trimmed by 1 base and 6 bases, with 10 bases remaining between them. In germline, CDR1 is GTSNPN, CDR2 SVGIG (reference sequence). This CDR3 contains 13 residues. CDR3 in amino acids: CAWSDRALQPQHF. Here the CDR3 DNA reads TGTGCCTGGAGTGACAGGGCCCTTCAGCCCCAGCATTTT.

About this clone: This sample also contains other DNA sequences that code for the same CDR3. The gene calls are TRBV7-9 and TRBJ2-2; 7 bases align to TRBD2. Germline lookup yields CDR1 SEHNR and CDR2 FQNEAQ (reference sequence). The V and J ends lost 2 bases and 1 base, in that order; junction bases with no gene match: 1. The CDR3 has 15 residues. The CDR3 loop reads CASSLLAVNTGELFF. CDR3 DNA: TGTGCCAGCAGCTTACTAGCGGTGAACACCGGGGAGCTGTTTTTT. The whole variable domain, remainder taken from reference TRBV7-9 and TRBJ2-2, is DTGVSQNPRHKITKRGQNVTFRCDPISEHNRLYWYRQTLGQGPEFLTYFQNEAQLEKSRLLSDRFSAERPKGSFSTLEIQRTEQGDSAMYLCASSLLAVNTGELFFGEGSRLTVL.

The CDR3 DNA follows: TGTGCCAGCAGCTTCTTAGCGGGCTTATACAATGAGCAGTTCTTC. Protein: CASSFLAGLYNEQFF. V is TRBV5-6 and J is TRBJ2-1; TRBD2 matches at 7 bases. The CDR3 is 15 amino acids. Trimming took 2 bases from V and 4 from J; bases not matched to a gene: 6. CDR1 and CDR2 from the germline V gene are SGHDT and YYEEEE.

The genes are TRBV6-5 and TRBJ2-7, with unresolved D. Germline V gene lookup returns CDR1 MNHEY and CDR2 SVGAGI. This CDR3 contains 14 residues. V was cut by 2 bases and J by 2 bases, with 10 bases left in between. CDR3 in amino acids: CASSYGQVAYEQYF. The CDR3 nucleotides read TGTGCCAGCAGTTACGGGCAGGTTGCCTACGAGCAGTACTTC.

The chain employs TRBV12-3 or TRBV12-4 and TRBJ2-1, with 7 nucleotides matching TRBD2. The CDR3 runs to 13 residues. With V trimmed by 7 bases and J by 2 bases, 2 bases remained unmatched. The DNA of the CDR3 is TGTGCCAGCACTCGGGAGGCCTACAATGAGCAGTTCTTC. Translation: CASTREAYNEQFF.

The chain recombines TRBV11-2 with TRBJ1-2; D is possibly TRBD1 (6 bases). This CDR3 spans 13 amino acids. Trimming stripped 5 bases from V and 5 bases from J, with 12 bases between. Germline values: CDR1 SGHAT, CDR2 FQNNGV. The CDR3 reads CASSTDGQYGYTF. CDR3 nucleotides: TGTGCCAGCAGCACAGACGGACAGTATGGCTACACCTTC.

The chain employs TRBV6-4 and TRBJ2-3, with TRBD2 matching over 8 bases. Per the germline V gene, CDR1 is MRHNA and CDR2 is SNTAGT. The CDR3 is made up of 16 amino acids. The V and J ends lost 0 bases and 7 bases, in that order; junction bases with no gene match: 9. The CDR3: CASSDSESGGSNTQYF. The CDR3 DNA reads as TGTGCCAGCAGTGACTCGGAAAGCGGGGGATCGAATACGCAGTATTTT.

This chain links TRBV5-4 with TRBJ1-1; TRBD1 matches at 7 bases. Unmatched junction bases numbered 10, after V lost 6 bases and J lost 5 bases. This CDR3 comprises 14 residues. CDR1 SGHNT and CDR2 YYREEE come from the germline V gene (reference sequence). CDR3 in DNA: TGTGCCAGCACCACGAGAGGCAGGGGGACTGAAGCTTTCTTT. As protein: CASTTRGRGTEAFF.

In this sample, this clone turned up once. This chain uses TRBV10-3 with TRBJ2-1; TRBD2 is a possible D gene (6 bases). Deletions cut 6 bases from V and 9 bases from J, with 18 bases between. CDR3 length: 14 amino acids. Germline V gene sequence: CDR1 ENHRY, CDR2 SYGVKD. The DNA for the CDR3 is TGTGCCATCAGGAACACTCCTAGCGCGGGTGAGCAGTTCTTC. The encoded protein is CAIRNTPSAGEQFF.

The genes are TRBV18 and TRBJ2-1; D is unresolved. Between the trimmed V and J ends, which lost 6 bases and 0 bases, there was a span of 12 bases. Germline CDR1 KGHSH, CDR2 LQKENI. The CDR3 runs 15 residues. The CDR3 DNA reads as TGTGCCAGCTCGTCGAAGAGTAGCTCCTACAATGAGCAGTTCTTC. Translating it yields CASSSKSSSYNEQFF.

The J gene is TRBJ2-2, the V gene TRBV6-5, with 7 positions matching TRBD1. Germline CDR1 and CDR2: MNHEY and SVGAGI. This CDR3 has 15 residues. Germline trimming cut 6 bases from V and 5 bases from J; bases unmatched to any gene: 9. The CDR3, as DNA: TGTGCCAGCAGGCGACAGGGATCTTCAACCGGGGAGCTGTTTTTT. This translates into CASRRQGSSTGELFF.

The chain recombines TRBV7-2 with TRBJ1-3, with D possibly TRBD1 on 6 matching bases. With 0 bases removed from V and 0 bases from J, the gap between germline ends came to 9 bases. CDR3 length equals 16 residues. Germline V gives CDR1 SGHTA, CDR2 FQGNSA. This CDR3 is CASSLAVRGSGNTIYF. The CDR3 DNA follows: TGTGCCAGCAGCTTAGCGGTCAGGGGCTCTGGAAACACCATATATTTT.

The sample holds one count of this clone. The V and J genes are TRBV12-3 or TRBV12-4 and TRBJ1-2; a weak D match, TRBD1 (6 bases). The CDR3 consists of 13 residues. Trimming pared 6 bases from V and 4 bases from J, leaving 12 bases between. CDR3 residues: CASSRQAGYGYTF. CDR3 DNA: TGTGCCAGCAGCCGACAGGCCGGCTATGGCTACACCTTC.

This clone was detected only a few times. The V and J genes are TRBV19 and TRBJ2-7; 9 nucleotides align to TRBD2. The length of the CDR3 is 14 residues. The ends lost 9 bases at V and 3 bases at J; junction bases unmatched: 9. Germline V gene sequence: CDR1 LNHDA, CDR2 SQIVND (reference sequence). The CDR3 spells CASAGSGGLYEQYF. The CDR3 DNA reads TGTGCCAGCGCGGGTAGCGGGGGACTCTACGAGCAGTACTTC.

The J gene is TRBJ2-7, the V gene TRBV19, with a tentative D call TRBD1 (6 bases). The CDR3 loop spans 12 amino acids. Germline loops: CDR1 LNHDA, CDR2 SQIVND (reference sequence). V was cut by 4 bases and J by 9 bases, with 13 bases left in between. The CDR3 loop is CASSTQGFGQYF. Written as DNA, the CDR3 is TGTGCCAGTAGTACCCAGGGGTTCGGGCAGTACTTC.

The CDR3 DNA reads TGTGCCAGCAGCTTACAAAACTATAATTCACCCCTCCACTTT. Its translation: CASSLQNYNSPLHF. The rearrangement links TRBV11-2 to TRBJ1-6; D unresolved. The length of the CDR3 is 14 residues. Germline loops: CDR1 SGHAT, CDR2 FQNNGV. V was trimmed by 2 bases and J by 3 bases, leaving 5 bases between them.

The J gene is TRBJ1-1, the V gene TRBV3-1 (or the pseudogene TRBV3-2); D uncertain. Germline-derived CDR1 and CDR2 are LGHDT and YNNKEL (reference sequence). V lost 1 base to trimming and J lost 1 base, with 7 bases between them. The CDR3 sequence is 14 residues long. CDR3 in amino acids: CASSQGGENTEAFF. CDR3 bases: TGTGCCAGCAGCCAAGGCGGGGAGAACACTGAAGCTTTCTTT.

The table lists this clone with a few counts. The chain joins TRBV5-1 to TRBJ2-1; perhaps TRBD2 as D (6 bases). Germline-derived CDR1 and CDR2 are SGHRS and YFSETQ. Between the trimmed V and J ends, which lost 5 bases and 7 bases, there was a span of 10 bases. The length of the CDR3 is 12 residues. The CDR3 region has the DNA TGCGCCAGCAGGCGGGGAAGGAATGAGCAGTTCTTC. It encodes CASRRGRNEQFF.

The chain employs TRBV6-1 and TRBJ1-3, with D maybe TRBD1 (5 bases). The CDR3 totals 17 residues. Trimming removed 2 bases at V and 2 bases at J, with 16 bases between. Per the germline V gene, CDR1 is MNHNS and CDR2 is SASEGT. CDR3 protein: CASSEYPPGVPGNTIYF. CDR3 bases: TGTGCCAGCAGTGAATATCCCCCGGGGGTCCCTGGAAACACCATATATTTT.

The chain uses TRBV30 and TRBJ1-4; the match to TRBD1 covers 11 bases. This CDR3 has 13 residues. Unmatched junction bases numbered 4, after V lost 5 bases and J lost 8 bases. CDR1 and CDR2 from the germline V gene are GTSNPN and SVGIG (reference sequence). CDR3 region: CAWGQGAGEKLFF. CDR3 DNA sequence: TGTGCCTGGGGACAGGGGGCGGGCGAAAAACTGTTTTTT.

The chain combines TRBV28 with TRBJ1-4; D not resolved. The CDR3 loop spans 13 amino acids. Trimming cost V 6 bases and J 5 bases, with 10 bases left between them. Germline values: CDR1 MDHEN, CDR2 SYDVKM. This CDR3 is CASRSQLNEKLFF. The DNA of the CDR3 is TGTGCCAGCAGATCGCAGTTGAATGAAAAACTGTTTTTT.

The rearrangement joins TRBV5-1 to TRBJ1-6; TRBD1 matches at 8 bases. The CDR3 is 15 residues long. Germline assignment: CDR1 SGHRS and CDR2 YFSETQ. With 4 bases clipped from V and 8 bases from J, the junction kept 8 bases outside the gene matches. Written as DNA, the CDR3 is TGCGCCAGCAGCACAGGACAGGGCGGGGATTCACCCCTCCACTTT. Translating gives CASSTGQGGDSPLHF.

This chain joins TRBV6-5 and TRBJ1-2, with D maybe TRBD1 (6 bases). The CDR3 has 14 residues. Germline CDR1 is MNHEY and CDR2 is SVGAGI. V lost 5 bases, J lost 2 bases, and 12 bases lay in between. For the CDR3, the DNA is TGTGCCAGCAGTACTCCGGGACAAAACTATGGCTACACCTTC. This sequence encodes CASSTPGQNYGYTF.

The rearrangement links TRBV3-1 (or the pseudogene TRBV3-2) to TRBJ2-7; TRBD1 aligns across 10 bases. Trimming at V came to 3 bases and at J to 3 bases, leaving 2 bases not matched to a gene. The germline V gene encodes CDR1 LGHDT and CDR2 YNNKEL (reference sequence). The CDR3 totals 14 residues. The CDR3 loop reads CASSQGQGYYEQYF. CDR3 nucleotides: TGTGCCAGCAGCCAGGGACAGGGGTACTACGAGCAGTACTTC.